This TCR beta chain was captured by sequencing in a study of OX40 agonist ivuxolimab in advanced cancers. Across the study: At 0.01 to 10 mg/kg, ivuxolimab was administered intravenously to patients every 2 weeks.

Here immunoSEQ multiplex PCR was the method, and the copy in TCRdb shows in-frame clones only, minus some. In the table there are 80,000 to 100,000 clones, roughly nine tenths of which are singletons. CDR3 length: 18 amino acids. Unmatched junction bases numbered 18, after V lost 0 bases and J lost 8 bases. CDR1 and CDR2 (germline): KGHSH, LQKENI. The sample was CD4+ or CD8+ T cells sorted from blood, taken in a trial of the OX40 agonist ivuxolimab. This TCR was recovered from an adult with an advanced solid tumor such as melanoma, head and neck, liver or kidney cancer. This chain connects TRBV18 to TRBJ1-2; 7 bases map to TRBD1. CDR3: CASSPPSRQGPSIGGYTF. The CDR3, as DNA: TGTGCCAGCTCACCACCGTCGAGACAGGGCCCTTCTATCGGGGGCTACACCTTC.